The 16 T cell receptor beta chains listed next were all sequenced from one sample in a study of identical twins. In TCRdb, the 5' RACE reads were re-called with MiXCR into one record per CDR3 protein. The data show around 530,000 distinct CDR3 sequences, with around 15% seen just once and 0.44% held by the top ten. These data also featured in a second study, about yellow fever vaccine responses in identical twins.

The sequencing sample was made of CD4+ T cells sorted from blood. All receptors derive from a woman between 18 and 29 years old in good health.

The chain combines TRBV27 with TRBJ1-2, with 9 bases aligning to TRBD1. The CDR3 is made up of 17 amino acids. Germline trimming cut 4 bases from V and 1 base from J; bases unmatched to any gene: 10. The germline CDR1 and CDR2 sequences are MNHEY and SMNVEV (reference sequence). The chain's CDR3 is CASSSPQQGARNYGYTF. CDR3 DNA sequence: TGTGCCAGCAGTTCACCACAACAGGGGGCGCGTAACTATGGCTACACCTTC.

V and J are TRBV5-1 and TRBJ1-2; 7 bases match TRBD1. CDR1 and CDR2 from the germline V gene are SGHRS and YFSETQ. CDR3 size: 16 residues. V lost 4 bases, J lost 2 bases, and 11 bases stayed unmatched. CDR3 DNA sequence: TGCGCCAGCAGCCTTTCCAGGGGGAGCACGAACTATGGCTACACCTTC. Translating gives CASSLSRGSTNYGYTF.

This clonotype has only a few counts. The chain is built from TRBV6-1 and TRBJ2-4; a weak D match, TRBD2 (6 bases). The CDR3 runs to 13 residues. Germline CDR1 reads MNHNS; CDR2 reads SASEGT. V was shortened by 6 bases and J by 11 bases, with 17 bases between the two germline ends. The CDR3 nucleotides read TGTGCCAGCAGCTCCTTACGGAGGGACGTTCAGTACTTC. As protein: CASSSLRRDVQYF.

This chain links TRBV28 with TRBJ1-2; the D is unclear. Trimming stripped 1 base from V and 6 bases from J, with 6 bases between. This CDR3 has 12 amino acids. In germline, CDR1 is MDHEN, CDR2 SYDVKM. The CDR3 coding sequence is TGTGCCAGCAGTTTATATGTGAATGGCTACACCTTC. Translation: CASSLYVNGYTF.

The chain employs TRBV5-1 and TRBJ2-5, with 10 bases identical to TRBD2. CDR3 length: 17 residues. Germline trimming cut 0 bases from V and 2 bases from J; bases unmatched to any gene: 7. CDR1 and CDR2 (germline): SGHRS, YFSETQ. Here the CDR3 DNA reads TGCGCCAGCAGCTTGGGAGCGGGAGGGCCTAAGCAAGAGACCCAGTACTTC. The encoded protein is CASSLGAGGPKQETQYF.

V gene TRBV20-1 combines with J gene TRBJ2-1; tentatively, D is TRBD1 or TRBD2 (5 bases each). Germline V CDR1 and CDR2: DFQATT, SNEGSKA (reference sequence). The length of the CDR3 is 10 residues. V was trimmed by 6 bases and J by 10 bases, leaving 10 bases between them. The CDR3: CSAAEGEQFF. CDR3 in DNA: TGCAGTGCCGCCGAGGGGGAGCAGTTCTTC.

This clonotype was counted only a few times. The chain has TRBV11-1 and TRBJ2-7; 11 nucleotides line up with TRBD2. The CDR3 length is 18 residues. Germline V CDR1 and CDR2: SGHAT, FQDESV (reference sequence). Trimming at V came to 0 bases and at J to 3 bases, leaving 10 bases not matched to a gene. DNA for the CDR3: TGTGCCAGCAGCTTAGCCCCGCGTCGACTAGCGGGGAACTACGAGCAGTACTTC. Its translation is CASSLAPRRLAGNYEQYF. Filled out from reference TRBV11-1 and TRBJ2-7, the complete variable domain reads EAEVAQSPRYKITEKSQAVAFWCDPISGHATLYWYRQILGQGPELLVQFQDESVVDDSQLPKDRFSAERLKGVDSTLKIQPAELGDSAMYLCASSLAPRRLAGNYEQYFGPGTRLTVT.

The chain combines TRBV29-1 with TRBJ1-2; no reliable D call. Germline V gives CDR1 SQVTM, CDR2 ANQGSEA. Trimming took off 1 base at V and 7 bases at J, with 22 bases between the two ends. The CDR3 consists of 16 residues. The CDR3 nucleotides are TGCAGCGTTGAAGTTGAACCGAGGAATGGAATATCTGGCTACACCTTC. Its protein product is CSVEVEPRNGISGYTF.

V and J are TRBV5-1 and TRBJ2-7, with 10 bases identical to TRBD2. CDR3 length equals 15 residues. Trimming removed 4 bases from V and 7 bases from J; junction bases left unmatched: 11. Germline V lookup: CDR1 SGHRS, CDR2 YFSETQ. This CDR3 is CASSTDLAGVREQYF. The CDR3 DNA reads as TGCGCCAGCAGCACGGATCTAGCGGGAGTACGGGAGCAGTACTTC.

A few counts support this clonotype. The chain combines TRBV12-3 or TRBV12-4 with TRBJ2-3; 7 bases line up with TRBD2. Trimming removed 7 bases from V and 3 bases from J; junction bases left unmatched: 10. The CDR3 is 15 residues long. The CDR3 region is CASNTRGTKTDTQYF. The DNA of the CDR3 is TGTGCCAGCAATACCCGGGGGACTAAAACAGATACGCAGTATTTT.

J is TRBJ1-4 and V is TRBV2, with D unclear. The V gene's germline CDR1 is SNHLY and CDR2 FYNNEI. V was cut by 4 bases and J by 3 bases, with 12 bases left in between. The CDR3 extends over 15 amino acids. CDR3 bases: TGTGCCAGCAGTGTTGGGTATTCCCCTAATGAAAAACTGTTTTTT. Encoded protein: CASSVGYSPNEKLFF.

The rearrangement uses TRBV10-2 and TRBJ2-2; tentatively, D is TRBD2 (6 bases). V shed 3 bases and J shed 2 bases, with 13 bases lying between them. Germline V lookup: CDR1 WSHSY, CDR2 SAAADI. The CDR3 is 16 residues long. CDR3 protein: CASSDGRGTNTGELFF. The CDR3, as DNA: TGCGCCAGCAGTGACGGACGGGGGACCAACACCGGGGAGCTGTTTTTT.

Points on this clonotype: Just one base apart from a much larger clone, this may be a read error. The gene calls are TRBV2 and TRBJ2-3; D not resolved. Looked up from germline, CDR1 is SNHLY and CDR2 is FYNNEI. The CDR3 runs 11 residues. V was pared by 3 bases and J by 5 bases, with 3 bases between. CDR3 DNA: TGTGCCAGCAGTGACGAAGATACGCAGTATTTT. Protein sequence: CASSDEDTQYF. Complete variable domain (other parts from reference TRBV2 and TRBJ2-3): EPEVTQTPSHQVTQMGQEVILRCVPISNHLYFYWYRQILGQKVEFLVSFYNNEISEKSEIFDDQFSVERPDGSNFTLKIRSTKLEDSAMYFCASSDEDTQYFGPGTRLTVL.

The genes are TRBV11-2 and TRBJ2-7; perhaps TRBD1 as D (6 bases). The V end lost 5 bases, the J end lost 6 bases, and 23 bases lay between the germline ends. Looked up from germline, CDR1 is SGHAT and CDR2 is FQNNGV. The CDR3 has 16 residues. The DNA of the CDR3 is TGTGCCAGCAGCCAAGGTTCACGACAGGCGTGGGGCGAGCAGTACGTC. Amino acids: CASSQGSRQAWGEQYV.

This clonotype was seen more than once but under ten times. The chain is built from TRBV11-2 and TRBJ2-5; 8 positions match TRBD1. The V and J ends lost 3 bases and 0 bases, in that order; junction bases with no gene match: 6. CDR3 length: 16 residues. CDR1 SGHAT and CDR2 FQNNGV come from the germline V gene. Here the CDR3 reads CASSFHRGRYQETQYF. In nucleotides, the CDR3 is TGTGCCAGCAGCTTCCACAGGGGGAGATACCAAGAGACCCAGTACTTC.

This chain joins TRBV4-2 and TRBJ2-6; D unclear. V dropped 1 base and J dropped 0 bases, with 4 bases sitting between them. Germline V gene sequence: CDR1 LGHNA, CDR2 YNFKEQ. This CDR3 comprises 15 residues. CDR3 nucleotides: TGTGCCAGCAGCCAAGGGGACTCTGGGGCCAACGTCCTGACTTTC. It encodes CASSQGDSGANVLTF.